This T cell receptor beta chain was found in a study of cytomegalovirus exposure and HLA in healthy donors. The primer mix had 60 Vbeta and 13 Jbeta primers. Some clones are missing from TCRdb's copy, which holds only in-frame ones; the method was immunoSEQ multiplex PCR. The sample contains 100,000 to 150,000 clones, 70% to 80% of which appear only once. The V segment lost 4 bases and the J segment 2 bases; nucleotides outside the gene matches: 14. The CDR3 has 19 amino acids. The germline gives CDR1 PRHDT, CDR2 FYEKMQ (reference sequence). Comment on this clone: Its cognate antigen is unknown.

Study-wide results and caveats: With DRB1 most and HLA-C fewest, TCR association rates differed between HLA loci in a later analysis. Some public TCRs appeared in many individuals, while most sequences were rare. Later analysis associated a missense DCLRE1C variant with TCR beta V- and J-gene trimming. Some V segments, including TRBV6-2 and TRBV6-3, were excluded as indistinguishable.

This clonotype originated in a man aged 35 to 55 in good health and CMV-seropositive. The material sequenced was PBMCs. The chain has TRBV13 and TRBJ2-5; 12 nucleotides line up with TRBD2. The CDR3 loop is CASSSLAGGHRFFQETQYF. The DNA of the CDR3 is TGTGCCAGCAGCTCGCTAGCGGGGGGGCACCGTTTCTTTCAAGAGACCCAGTACTTC.